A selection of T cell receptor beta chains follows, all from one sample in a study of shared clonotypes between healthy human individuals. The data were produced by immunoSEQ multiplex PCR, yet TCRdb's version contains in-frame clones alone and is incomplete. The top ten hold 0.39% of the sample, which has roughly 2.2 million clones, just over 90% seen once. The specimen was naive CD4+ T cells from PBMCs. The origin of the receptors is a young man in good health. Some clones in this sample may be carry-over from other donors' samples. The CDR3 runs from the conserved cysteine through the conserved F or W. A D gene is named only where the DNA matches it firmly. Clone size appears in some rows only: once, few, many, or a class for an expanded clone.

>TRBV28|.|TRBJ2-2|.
TGTGCCAGCAGTTCCGGGACTTCGAACACCGGGGAGCTGTTTTTT
CASSSGTSNTGELFF
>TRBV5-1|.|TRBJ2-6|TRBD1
TGCGCCACCGGGACAGGGGACTCTGGGGCCAACGTCCTGACTTTC
CATGTGDSGANVLTF
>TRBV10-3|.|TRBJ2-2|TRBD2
TGTGCCATCAGTGGGGGGGCCGGGACTAGCGGCTTCGCGAACACCGGGGAGCTGTTTTTT
CAISGGAGTSGFANTGELFF
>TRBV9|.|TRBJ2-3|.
TGTGCCAGCAGCGTGACCCCCCGCGGAACTAGCACAGATACGCAGTATTTT
CASSVTPRGTSTDTQYF
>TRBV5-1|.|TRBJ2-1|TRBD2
TGCGCCACCCGGACTAGCGGGACGTACAATGAGCAGTTCTTC
CATRTSGTYNEQFF
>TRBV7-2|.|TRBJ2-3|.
TGTGCCAGCAGCGCAACTAGCTTCCCGGGGGCAGATACGCAGTATTTT
CASSATSFPGADTQYF
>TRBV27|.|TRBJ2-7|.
TGTGCCAGCAGTCGATCGCCCCTCGACGGAACCTACGAGCAGTACTTC
CASSRSPLDGTYEQYF
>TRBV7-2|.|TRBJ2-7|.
TGTGCCAGCAGCTTCTGGCCCACTAGTCAAGGATACGAGCAGTACTTC
CASSFWPTSQGYEQYF
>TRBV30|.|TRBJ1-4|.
TGTGCCTGGAGTGGGCAGCTGGGGCCTGAAAAACTGTTTTTT
CAWSGQLGPEKLFF
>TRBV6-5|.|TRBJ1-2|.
TGTGCCAGCAGACCGGACATATGGGGTGGCTACACCTTC
CASRPDIWGGYTF
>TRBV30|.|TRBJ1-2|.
TGTGCCTGGGCCCGGGACACCCGGGCTGGCTACACCTTC
CAWARDTRAGYTF
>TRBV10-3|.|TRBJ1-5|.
TGTGCCATCCGGGACTTTAGCAATCAGCCCCAGCATTTT
CAIRDFSNQPQHF
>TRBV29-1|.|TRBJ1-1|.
TGCAGCGTTGGACTACGGCAGGGAATAGCTGAAGCTTTCTTT
CSVGLRQGIAEAFF
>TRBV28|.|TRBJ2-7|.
TGTGCCAGCACCGAGTGGGTCACCTACGAGCAGTACTTC
CASTEWVTYEQYF
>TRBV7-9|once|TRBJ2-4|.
TGTGCCAGCGGCGCCGGGACCAAGGACATTCAGTACTTC
CASGAGTKDIQYF
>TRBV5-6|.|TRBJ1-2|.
TGTGCCAGCAGCGGGTGGGGGAAGTATGGCTACACCTTC
CASSGWGKYGYTF
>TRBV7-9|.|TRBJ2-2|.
TGTGCCAGCAGCTTAAGTAGGCCGGCGGGACCCGGGGAGCTGTTTTTT
CASSLSRPAGPGELFF
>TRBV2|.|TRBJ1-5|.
TGTGCCAGCAGTGAAGATAGGCGGCCCCGAAGCAATCAGCCCCAGCATTTT
CASSEDRRPRSNQPQHF
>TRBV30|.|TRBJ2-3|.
TGTGCCTGGGGGCTAGATACGCAGTATTTT
CAWGLDTQYF
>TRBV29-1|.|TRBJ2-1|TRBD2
TGCAGCGTGGGGGGGAAGCGGGAGGGCCGGGATGAGCAGTTCTTC
CSVGGKREGRDEQFF
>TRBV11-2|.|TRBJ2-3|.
TGTGCCACCGTTGCTGGGCCTGGAACAGATACGCAGTATTTT
CATVAGPGTDTQYF
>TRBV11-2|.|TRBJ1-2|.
TGTGCCAGCAGTCCCGGGAAGACTTCCCCACTTTCTGGCTACACCTTC
CASSPGKTSPLSGYTF
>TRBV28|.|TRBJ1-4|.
TGTGCCAGCAGTTTATCTCACAGACATAATGAAAAACTGTTTTTT
CASSLSHRHNEKLFF
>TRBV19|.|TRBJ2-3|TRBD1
TGTGCCAGTAGTACCGGACAGGGCCCAGATACGCAGTATTTT
CASSTGQGPDTQYF
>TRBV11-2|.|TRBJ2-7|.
TGTGCCAGCAGCTTAGAACGCAGCCACGTGGGTCCATACGAGCAGTACTTC
CASSLERSHVGPYEQYF
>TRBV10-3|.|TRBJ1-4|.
TGTGCCACCCGCCAACAGGCAACTAATGAAAAACTGTTTTTT
CATRQQATNEKLFF
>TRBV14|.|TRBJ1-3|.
.
CASSQFGSGERNTIYF
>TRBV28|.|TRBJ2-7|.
TGTGCCAGCAGTTCCCACTCACTTGCCTACGAGCAGTACTTC
CASSSHSLAYEQYF
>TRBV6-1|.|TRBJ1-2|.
TGTGCCAGCAGTGAAGCGAGGCTCGACAGTACCTATGGCTACACCTTC
CASSEARLDSTYGYTF
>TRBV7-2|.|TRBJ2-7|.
TGTGCCAGCAGCTCTGGCGGGACACTAATCTCCTACGAGCAGTACTTC
CASSSGGTLISYEQYF
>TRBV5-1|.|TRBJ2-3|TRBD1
TGCGCCAGCAGCCCAGGGACAGTCACAGATACGCAGTATTTT
CASSPGTVTDTQYF
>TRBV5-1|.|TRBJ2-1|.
TGCGCCAGCAGCTTTCGAGGGGGAGCGGGCTCCTACAATGAGCAGTTCTTC
CASSFRGGAGSYNEQFF
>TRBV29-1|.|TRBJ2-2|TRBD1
TGCAGCGCCGCGGACAGGGTCGACACCGGGGAGCTGTTTTTT
CSAADRVDTGELFF
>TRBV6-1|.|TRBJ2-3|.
TGTGCCAGCGCCTCCACAGATACGCAGTATTTT
CASASTDTQYF
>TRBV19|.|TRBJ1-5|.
TGTGCCAGTAGTATTTGGGGACGGCCCAAGGGATCCCAGCATTTT
CASSIWGRPKGSQHF
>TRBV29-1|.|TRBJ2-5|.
TGCAGCGTTCAGGGAGAGACCCAGTACTTC
CSVQGETQYF
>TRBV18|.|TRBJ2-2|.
TGTGCCAGCTCACCAACGGGGATCAACACCGGGGAGCTGTTTTTT
CASSPTGINTGELFF
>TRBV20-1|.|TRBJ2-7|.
TGCAGCCAGACGGGTTTGAGGGAGCAGTACTTC
CSQTGLREQYF
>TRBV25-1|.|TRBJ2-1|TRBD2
TGTGCCAGCAGCCACCTAGCGGGAGGGCCTGACAATGAGCAGTTCTTC
CASSHLAGGPDNEQFF
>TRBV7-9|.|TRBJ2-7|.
TGTGCCAGCACCCAGGGGCTTAGTGAGGACGAGCAGTACTTC
CASTQGLSEDEQYF
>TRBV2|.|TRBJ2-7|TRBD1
TGTGCCAGCAACTTGGACAGGGGCTACGAGCAGTACTTC
CASNLDRGYEQYF
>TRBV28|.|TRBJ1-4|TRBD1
TGTGCCAGCAGCCGGACAGGTACTAATGAAAAACTGTTTTTT
CASSRTGTNEKLFF
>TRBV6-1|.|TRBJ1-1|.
TGTGCCAGCAGTCCCGGGACTTATAACACTGAAGCTTTCTTT
CASSPGTYNTEAFF
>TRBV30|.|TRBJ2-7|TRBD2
TGTGCCTGGAGGACGACCCTGGACATTAGGGTGCCTAGCGGGCCGCTATTCTTC
CAWRTTLDIRVPSGPLFF
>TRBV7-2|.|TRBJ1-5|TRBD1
TGTGCCAGCCGATATACCGGGACAGGGAATCAGCCCCAGCATTTT
CASRYTGTGNQPQHF
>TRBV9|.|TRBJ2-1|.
TGTGCCAGCAGTGGCAGGGGGGACTCCTACAATGAGCAGTTCTTC
CASSGRGDSYNEQFF
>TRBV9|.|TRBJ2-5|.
TGTGCCAGCAGCGTAGGCGGGACCTACCAAGAGACCCAGTACTTC
CASSVGGTYQETQYF
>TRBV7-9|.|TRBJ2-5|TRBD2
TGTGCCAGCAGCTTAGGTGGGAGGGCCGGGGAGACCCAGTACTTC
CASSLGGRAGETQYF
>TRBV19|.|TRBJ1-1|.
TGTGCCAGTAGTCCAGCAGGAGGACGGGGGAACACTGAAGCTTTCTTT
CASSPAGGRGNTEAFF
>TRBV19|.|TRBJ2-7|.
TGTGCCAGTTGTGGACAAGGCGTCTACGAGCAGTACTTC
CASCGQGVYEQYF
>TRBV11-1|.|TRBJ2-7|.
TGTGCCAGCAGCTCCTTACAGTTCGAGCAGTACTTC
CASSSLQFEQYF
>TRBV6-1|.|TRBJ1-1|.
TGTGCCAGCAGTCGCAGCACTGAAGCTTTCTTT
CASSRSTEAFF
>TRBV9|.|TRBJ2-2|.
TGTGCCAGCAGCGTGCTTTATGGGTCGGGCACCGGGGAGCTGTTTTTT
CASSVLYGSGTGELFF
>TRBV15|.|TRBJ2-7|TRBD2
TGTGCCACCAGCAGAGATCCCGGGACTAGCGGGAGGGGCTTCTCCTACGAGCAGTACTTC
CATSRDPGTSGRGFSYEQYF
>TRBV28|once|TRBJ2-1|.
TGTGCCAGCAGTTTACAGGGCCATGAGCAGTTCTTC
CASSLQGHEQFF
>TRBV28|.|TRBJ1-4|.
TGTGCCAGCAGTTTTTTCCCGGCGGGACGGAATAATGAAAAACTGTTTTTT
CASSFFPAGRNNEKLFF